This TCR beta chain stems from a study of early stage breast cancer tumors. Repertoires were generated with immunoSEQ multiplex PCR, while TCRdb's copy carries only in-frame clones and drops some. The table has tens of thousands of clones, about 70% seen once. Germline lookup yields CDR1 SGHDT and CDR2 YYEEEE. Trimming left V 4 bases short and J 8 bases short, with 19 bases between. The CDR3 totals 14 residues. With respect to this clone: Its cognate antigen is unknown.

Study-wide points: Compared with adjacent normal breast, tumors showed approximately 2.5-fold denser, more clonal T cells.

V usage is TRBV5-6 and J usage is TRBJ2-7, with a weak D call TRBD2 (6 bases). Source material: blood. The sequence was collected from a person aged 45-60 years with breast cancer. The CDR3 region has the DNA TGTGCCAGCAGCGGGGGACTGGGAGGTGAAAAGCAGTACTTC. This encodes CASSGGLGGEKQYF.